Described below is a single T cell receptor (beta chain) sequence and its context. Its antigen is not identified. The data were obtained in a study of T cell responses to AZD1222 COVID-19 vaccine. Sequencing used immunoSEQ multiplex PCR; TCRdb keeps in-frame clones, though not all of them. The sample shows roughly 180,000 clones, 90% to 95% of them seen only once. Germline values: CDR1 LGHNA, CDR2 YSLEER. V was clipped by 0 bases and J by 3 bases; unmatched bases: 12. This CDR3 is built from 19 residues. Study-wide results and caveats: Donors were chiefly white British, with a greater number of females, and clonal diversity was perhaps underestimated. Spike-specific TCRs gained breadth and depth after people received two AZD1222 doses.

It was second doses at about 4 or about 12 weeks that were pooled. The sequence came from an adult who received the AZD1222 COVID-19 vaccine. Source: peripheral blood, taken 28 days after the second AZD1222 dose. The chain combines TRBV4-3 with TRBJ2-1; TRBD1 agrees at 9 bases. CDR3: CASSQDNGPGTGSYNEQFF. CDR3 DNA: TGCGCCAGCAGCCAAGATAATGGCCCCGGGACAGGGAGCTACAATGAGCAGTTCTTC.